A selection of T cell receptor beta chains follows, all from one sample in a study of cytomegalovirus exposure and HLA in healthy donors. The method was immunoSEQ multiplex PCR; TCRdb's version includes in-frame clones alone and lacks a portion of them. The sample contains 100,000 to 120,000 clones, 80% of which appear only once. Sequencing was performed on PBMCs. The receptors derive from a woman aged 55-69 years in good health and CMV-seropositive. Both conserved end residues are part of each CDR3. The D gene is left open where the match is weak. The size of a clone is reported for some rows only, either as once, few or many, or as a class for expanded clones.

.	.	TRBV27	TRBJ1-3	TGTGCCACCTCCGGTGGAAACACCATATATTTT	CATSGGNTIYF
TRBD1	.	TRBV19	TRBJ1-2	TGTGCCAGTAGCCCAACCGGGACAGTGTACTCCTATGGCTACACCTTC	CASSPTGTVYSYGYTF
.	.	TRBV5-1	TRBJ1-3	TGCGCCAGCAGCTCCGAAATACAGGGAATCTCTGGAAACACCATATATTTT	CASSSEIQGISGNTIYF
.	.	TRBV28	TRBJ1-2	TGTGCCAGCAGCAAGACGCTGCTGGGCGGCTACACCTTC	CASSKTLLGGYTF
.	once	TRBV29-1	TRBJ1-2	TGCAGCGTTGCCAGCTATGGCTACACCTTC	CSVASYGYTF
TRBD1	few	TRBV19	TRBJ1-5	TGTGCCAGTATAGGACAGGGAGTAGGTCAGCCCCAGCATTTT	CASIGQGVGQPQHF
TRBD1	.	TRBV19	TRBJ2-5	TGTGCCAGTAGTATGCGGACAGGGGAGACCCAGTACTTC	CASSMRTGETQYF
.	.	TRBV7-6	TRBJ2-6	TGTGCCAGCAGTTGGGACTCATCCGGGGCCAACGTCCTGACTTTC	CASSWDSSGANVLTF
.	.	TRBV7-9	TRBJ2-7	TGTGCCAGCAGCACCGAGGGACAGCGGGCCTACGAGCAGTACTTC	CASSTEGQRAYEQYF
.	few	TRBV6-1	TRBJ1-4	TGTGCCATCGGAGAAGCCGGGAGTAATGAAAAACTGTTTTTT	CAIGEAGSNEKLFF
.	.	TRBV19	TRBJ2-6	TGTGCCAGTAGTATGGGCGAATCTGGGGCCAACGTCCTGACTTTC	CASSMGESGANVLTF
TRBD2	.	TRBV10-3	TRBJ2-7	TGTGCCACCCAACTACCGGGACTAGCGGGAGGATTGGTGTACGAGCAGTACTTC	CATQLPGLAGGLVYEQYF
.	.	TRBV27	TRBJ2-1	TGTGCCAGCGCACGCCGGGGGAACAATGAGCAGTTCTTC	CASARRGNNEQFF
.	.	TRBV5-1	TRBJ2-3	TGCGCCAGCAGCTTAGGCGGGGACGACACAGATACGCAGTATTTT	CASSLGGDDTDTQYF
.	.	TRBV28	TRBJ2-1	TGTGCCAGCAGTCTCCGCCTATACAATGAGCAGTTCTTC	CASSLRLYNEQFF
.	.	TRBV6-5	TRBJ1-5	TGTGCCAGCAGTCTCGGACATCCCAGCAATCAGCCCCAGCATTTT	CASSLGHPSNQPQHF
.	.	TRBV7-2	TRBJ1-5	TGTGCCAGCAGCTTATGGAGAGATCAGCCCCAGCATTTT	CASSLWRDQPQHF
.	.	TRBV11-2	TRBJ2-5	TGTGCCAGCAGCTGGGGAGTGGAAGAGACCCAGTACTTC	CASSWGVEETQYF
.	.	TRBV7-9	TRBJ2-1	TGTTCCAGCATTCCCCGGAGCTCCTACAATGAGCAGTTCTTC	CSSIPRSSYNEQFF
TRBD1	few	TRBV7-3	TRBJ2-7	TGTGCCAGCAGCCTCCACGCCGGGACAGGGATATACGAGCAGTACTTC	CASSLHAGTGIYEQYF
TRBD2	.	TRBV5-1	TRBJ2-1	TGCGCCAGCAGCCAATCCGGGACTAACTACAATGAGCAGTTCTTC	CASSQSGTNYNEQFF
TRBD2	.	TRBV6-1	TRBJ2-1	TGTGCCAGCAGTCTAGCCAATCTAGCGGGGTATGAGCAGTTCTTC	CASSLANLAGYEQFF
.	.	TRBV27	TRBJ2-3	TGTGCCAGCATCTCAGGGGAGGGCGCAGATACGCAGTATTTT	CASISGEGADTQYF
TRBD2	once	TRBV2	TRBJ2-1	TGTGCCAGCAGTGCTAGCGGGAGGACGGATGAGCAGTTCTTC	CASSASGRTDEQFF
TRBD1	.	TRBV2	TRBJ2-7	TGTGCCAGCAGGACAGGGGACAACTACGAGCAGTACTTC	CASRTGDNYEQYF
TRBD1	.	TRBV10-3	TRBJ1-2	TGTGCCATTAAGCCGACCTCCTTTCGACAGGGGGCTGGCTATGGCTACACCTTC	CAIKPTSFRQGAGYGYTF
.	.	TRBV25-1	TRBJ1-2	TGTGCCAGCAGTCCTCCAGGCATCGGCTATGGCTACACCTTC	CASSPPGIGYGYTF
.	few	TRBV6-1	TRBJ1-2	TGTGCCAGCAGGACAGACAGAAGTTATGGCTACACCTTC	CASRTDRSYGYTF
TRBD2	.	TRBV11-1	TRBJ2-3	TGTGCCAGCAGCTTAGTCGGGCGGGAGGGAAAAGATACGCAGTATTTT	CASSLVGREGKDTQYF
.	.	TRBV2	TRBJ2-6	TGTGCCAGCAGTGTAGAGGAGGTTGGGGCCAACGTCCTGACTTTC	CASSVEEVGANVLTF
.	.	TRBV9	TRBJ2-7	TGTGCCAGCAGCGTAGCTACAGGGAGCTCCTACGAGCAGTACTTC	CASSVATGSSYEQYF
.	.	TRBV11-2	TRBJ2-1	TGTGCCAGCAGCTTCCGGCCGGGCGGGGCCAAACACAATGAGCAGTTCTTC	CASSFRPGGAKHNEQFF
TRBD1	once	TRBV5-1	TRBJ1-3	TGCGCCAGCAGCCCCGGACAGGGGGCGAACACCATATATTTT	CASSPGQGANTIYF
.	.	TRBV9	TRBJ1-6	TGTGCCAGCAGCGTAGCTACAGGGTCACCCCTCCACTTT	CASSVATGSPLHF
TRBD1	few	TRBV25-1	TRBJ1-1	TGTGCCAGCACTCGGGACAGGGACGGCACTGAAGCTTTCTTT	CASTRDRDGTEAFF
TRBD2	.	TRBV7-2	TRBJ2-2	TGTGCCAGCAGCTCCCGAGCGGGAGCAAACACCGGGGAGCTGTTTTTT	CASSSRAGANTGELFF
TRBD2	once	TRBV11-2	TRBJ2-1	TGTGCCAGCAGCCGCTCGGGGCTAGCGGGCAATGAGCAGTTCTTC	CASSRSGLAGNEQFF
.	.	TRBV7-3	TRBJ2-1	TGTGCCAGCAGCTTATCCGGTCACAGAGAGCAGTTCTTC	CASSLSGHREQFF
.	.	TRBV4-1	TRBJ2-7	TGCGCCAGCAGCCTTACAGAAACCTACGAGCAGTACTTC	CASSLTETYEQYF
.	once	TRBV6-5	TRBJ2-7	TGTGCCAGCAGTTACTCTTACAGGGCAACCAACGAGCAGTACTTC	CASSYSYRATNEQYF
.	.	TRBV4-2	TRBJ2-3	TGTGCCAGCAGCCAACCGAAACCTGTTGTAGCGCAACCAACAGATACGCAGTATTTT	CASSQPKPVVAQPTDTQYF
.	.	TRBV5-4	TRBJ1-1	TGTGCCAGCAGCTTCGAGCCAGGACGGGGGAACACTGAAGCTTTCTTT	CASSFEPGRGNTEAFF
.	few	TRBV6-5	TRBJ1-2	TGTGCCAATGAGAGGTATGGCTACACCTTC	CANERYGYTF
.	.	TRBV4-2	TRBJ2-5	TGTGCCAGCAGCCCGACGGAGGGGGAGGGCCCCTCGGAGACCCAGTACTTC	CASSPTEGEGPSETQYF
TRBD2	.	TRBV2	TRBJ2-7	TGTGCCAGCATGGGGCTTAGCGGGTACGAGCAGTACTTC	CASMGLSGYEQYF
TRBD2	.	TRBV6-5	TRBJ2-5	TGTGCCAGCACCTTAGCGGGATTGGGGACCCAGTACTTC	CASTLAGLGTQYF
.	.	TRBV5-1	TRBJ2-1	TGCGCCAGCAGCGTCCCGAAGAGAGAGAATGAGCAGTTCTTC	CASSVPKRENEQFF
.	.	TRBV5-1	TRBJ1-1	TGCGCCAGCAGGCATTTTTCAGTTAACACTGAAGCTTTCTTT	CASRHFSVNTEAFF
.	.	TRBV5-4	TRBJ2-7	TGTGCCAGCAGCTTGCCAGGCAGGAACTCCTACGAGCAGTACTTC	CASSLPGRNSYEQYF
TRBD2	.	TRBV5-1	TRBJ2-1	TGCGCCAGCAGACATAGCGGGAGCTACAATGAGCAGTTCTTC	CASRHSGSYNEQFF
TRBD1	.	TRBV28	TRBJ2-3	TGTGCCAGCAGTTGGGGACAGGGGTCCTTTGGTACGCAGTATTTT	CASSWGQGSFGTQYF